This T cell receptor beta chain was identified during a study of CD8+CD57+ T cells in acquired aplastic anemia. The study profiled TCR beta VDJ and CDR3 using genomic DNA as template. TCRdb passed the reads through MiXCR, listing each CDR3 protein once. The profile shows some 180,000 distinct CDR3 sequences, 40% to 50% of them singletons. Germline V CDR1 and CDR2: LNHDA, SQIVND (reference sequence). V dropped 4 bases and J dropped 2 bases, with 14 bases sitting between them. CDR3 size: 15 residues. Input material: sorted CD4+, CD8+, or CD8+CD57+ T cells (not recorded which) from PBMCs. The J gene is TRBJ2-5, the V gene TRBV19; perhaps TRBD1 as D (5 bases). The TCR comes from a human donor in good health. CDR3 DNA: TGTGCCAGTAGTACAGGGTGGACGGGTCAAGAGACCCAGTACTTC. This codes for CASSTGWTGQETQYF.